This TCR beta chain was found in a study of technical replicates of blood from a handful of donors (dated by TCRdb to the late 2010s). Turning to this clone: The target of this receptor is not known. Qualities for individual bases were not recorded, and no much larger clone is one base off.

The method behind the library was the immunoSEQ multiplex PCR assay. TCRdb obtained this table from immuneACCESS and retained in-frame rearrangements with V and J assigned. These tables miss some clones; where compared with another copy, unresolved V genes account for less than half of the shortfall, and the remainder is unexplained. This sample is represented by 55,000 to 75,000 clones; about 92% of them were singletons. Around 0.42% of the sample is taken by the ten largest. Sequenced: T cells isolated from PBMCs. The sequence derives from a human donor in good health.

The base sequence is TGTGCCAGCAGTTACTCGAGCTACGAGCAGTACTTC. Translated, this is CASSYSSYEQYF. The chain uses TRBV6-5 and TRBJ2-7; the D gene is unclear. V loses 0 bases, J loses 3 bases, and the germline ends lie 3 bases apart. The germline V gene sets CDR1 to MNHEY and CDR2 to SVGAGI. The CDR3 goes from the cysteine to the phenylalanine over 12 residues. Here the CDR3 DNA is all that survives: 36 bases in frame from base 1.